One and the same sample provided the 9 T cell receptor beta chains below, sequenced in a study of Ad26.COV2.S vaccination and SARS-CoV-2 variants (dated by TCRdb to the early 2020s). The treatment or condition label corresponds to: about 20 received Ad26.COV2.S at low or high dose, single or two shots; 5 received placebo; per-sample allocation not given. For vaccine and placebo recipients, repertoires were sequenced using samples collected on day 63 after the first injection. Receptor amplification or capture employed the immunoSEQ multiplex PCR assay. Sourced from immuneACCESS, this table was stored by TCRdb with only in-frame sequences that have V and J called. A share of the clones is absent; for the studies checked, an unresolved V gene accounts for under half, and the remainder has no known explanation. The sample table lists approximately 350,000 clones, around 90% of them with a count of one. The ten largest clones add up to roughly 3.1% of the sample.

Sequencing was performed on peripheral blood, taken in a trial of Ad26.COV2.S vaccine versus placebo. These receptors were taken from a person between 18 and 60 years old who received the Ad26.COV2.S COVID-19 vaccine or a placebo.

The chain has TRBV5-4 and TRBJ1-2; D remains ambiguous. The CDR3 spans 13 residues. The V end was cut by 0 bases, the J end by 8 bases, with 11 bases between. Germline V gives CDR1 SGHNT, CDR2 YYREEE (reference sequence). CDR3 sequence reads: CASSLGYREGYTF. In nucleotides, the CDR3 is TGTGCCAGCAGCTTGGGCTACAGAGAGGGCTACACCTTC.

This rearrangement joins TRBV2 to TRBJ1-1; no clear D gene. V dropped 1 base and J dropped 3 bases, with 6 bases sitting between them. Germline V gene data show CDR1 as SNHLY and CDR2 as FYNNEI. This CDR3 is built from 13 residues. CDR3 in DNA: TGTGCCAGCAGTGAAGGGATGGACACTGAAGCTTTCTTT. Its translation is CASSEGMDTEAFF.

The rearrangement uses TRBV7-6 and TRBJ2-7; D uncertain. Trimming removed 2 bases from V and 1 base from J, with 21 bases in between. Germline CDR1 SGHVS, CDR2 FNYEAQ. The CDR3 length is 18 residues. CDR3 amino acids: CASSLRPPVPGFSYEQYF. The CDR3 nucleotides read TGTGCCAGCAGCTTACGACCCCCGGTCCCAGGATTTTCCTACGAGCAGTACTTC.

The V and J genes are TRBV6-5 and TRBJ1-1; weak D call: TRBD1 (6 bases). V dropped 0 bases and J dropped 5 bases, with 13 bases sitting between them. This CDR3 is 15 amino acids long. Germline CDR1 and CDR2: MNHEY and SVGAGI. This CDR3 is CASSYSVQGETEAFF. CDR3 in DNA: TGTGCCAGCAGTTACTCAGTACAGGGCGAAACTGAAGCTTTCTTT.

The genes are TRBV10-3 and TRBJ1-4; TRBD1 matches 8 bases. Germline assignment: CDR1 ENHRY and CDR2 SYGVKD. This CDR3 is 15 amino acids long. J lost 3 bases, V lost 2 bases, and 2 bases had no gene match. Here the CDR3 DNA reads TGTGCCATCAGTGAGACGACAGGGGCTAATGAAAAACTGTTTTTT. Translation: CAISETTGANEKLFF.

The CDR3 nucleotides read TGTGCCAGCAGCTTAGTTACGGCGAGCTCCTATAATTCACCCCTCCACTTT. It translates to CASSLVTASSYNSPLHF. The chain has TRBV7-2 and TRBJ1-6, with no clear D. The ends were cut back, 1 base at V and 0 bases at J, with 10 bases in the middle. Looked up from germline, CDR1 is SGHTA and CDR2 is FQGNSA. CDR3 length: 17 residues.

This clone has more than one count but fewer than ten. The gene calls are TRBV4-2 and TRBJ2-2, with a tentative D call TRBD2 (5 bases). Germline V gene lookup returns CDR1 LGHNA and CDR2 YNFKEQ. This CDR3 region has 15 residues. Trimming pared 0 bases from V and 6 bases from J, leaving 11 bases between. CDR3 sequence: CASSQDEGSAGELFF. The CDR3 region has the DNA TGTGCCAGCAGCCAAGACGAGGGTTCGGCCGGGGAGCTGTTTTTT.

The chain joins TRBV9 to TRBJ1-1; D perhaps matches TRBD1 (6 bases). The germline V gene encodes CDR1 SGDLS and CDR2 YYNGEE. V lost 1 base to trimming and J lost 2 bases, with 9 bases between them. The CDR3 is made up of 14 amino acids. The CDR3 coding sequence is TGTGCCAGCAGCGTATACGGGGGCAACACTGAAGCTTTCTTT. Its translation: CASSVYGGNTEAFF. Supplemented by reference TRBV9 and TRBJ1-1, the full variable domain reads DSGVTQTPKHLITATGQRVTLRCSPRSGDLSVYWYQQSLDQGLQFLIQYYNGEERAKGNILERFSAQQFPDLHSELNLSSLELGDSALYFCASSVYGGNTEAFFGQGTRLTVV.

The V gene is TRBV6-5, the J gene TRBJ1-2; TRBD1 aligns across 10 bases. Germline CDR1 is MNHEY and CDR2 is SVGAGI. After removal of 6 bases from V and 3 bases from J, the junction contained 1 base not matched to a gene. This CDR3 spans 13 amino acids. CDR3 DNA sequence: TGTGCCAGCAGGGACAGGGGGTACTATGGCTACACCTTC. Its protein is CASRDRGYYGYTF.